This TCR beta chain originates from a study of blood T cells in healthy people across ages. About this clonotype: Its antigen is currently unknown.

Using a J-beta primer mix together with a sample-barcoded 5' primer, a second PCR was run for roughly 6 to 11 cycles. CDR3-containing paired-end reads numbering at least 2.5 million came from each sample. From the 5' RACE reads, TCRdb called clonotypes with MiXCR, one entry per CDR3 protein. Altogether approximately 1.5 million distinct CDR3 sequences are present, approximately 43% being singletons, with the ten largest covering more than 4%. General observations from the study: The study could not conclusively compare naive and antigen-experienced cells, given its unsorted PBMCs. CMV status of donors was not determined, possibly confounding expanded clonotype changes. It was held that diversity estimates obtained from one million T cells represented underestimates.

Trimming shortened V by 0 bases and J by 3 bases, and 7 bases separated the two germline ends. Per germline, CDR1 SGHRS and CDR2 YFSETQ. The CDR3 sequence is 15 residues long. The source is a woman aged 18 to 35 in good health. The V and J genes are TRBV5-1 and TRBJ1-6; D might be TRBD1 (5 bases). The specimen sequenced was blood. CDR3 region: CASSLGQRYNSPLHF. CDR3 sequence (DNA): TGCGCCAGCAGCTTGGGACAGCGCTATAATTCACCCCTCCACTTT.